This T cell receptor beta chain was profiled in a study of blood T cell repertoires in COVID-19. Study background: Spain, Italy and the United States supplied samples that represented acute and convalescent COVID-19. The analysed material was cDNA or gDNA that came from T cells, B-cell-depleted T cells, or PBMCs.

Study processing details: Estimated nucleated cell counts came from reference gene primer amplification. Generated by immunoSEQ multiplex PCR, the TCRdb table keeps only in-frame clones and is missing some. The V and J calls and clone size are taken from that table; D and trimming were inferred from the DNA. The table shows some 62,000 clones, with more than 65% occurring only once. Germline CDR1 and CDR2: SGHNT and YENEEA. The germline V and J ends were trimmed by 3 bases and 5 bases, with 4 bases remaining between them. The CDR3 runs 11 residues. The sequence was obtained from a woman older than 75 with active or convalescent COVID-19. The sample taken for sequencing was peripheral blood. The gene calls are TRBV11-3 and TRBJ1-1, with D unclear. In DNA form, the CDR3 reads TGTGCCAGCAGCTTCGGTACTGAAGCTTTCTTT. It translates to CASSFGTEAFF.